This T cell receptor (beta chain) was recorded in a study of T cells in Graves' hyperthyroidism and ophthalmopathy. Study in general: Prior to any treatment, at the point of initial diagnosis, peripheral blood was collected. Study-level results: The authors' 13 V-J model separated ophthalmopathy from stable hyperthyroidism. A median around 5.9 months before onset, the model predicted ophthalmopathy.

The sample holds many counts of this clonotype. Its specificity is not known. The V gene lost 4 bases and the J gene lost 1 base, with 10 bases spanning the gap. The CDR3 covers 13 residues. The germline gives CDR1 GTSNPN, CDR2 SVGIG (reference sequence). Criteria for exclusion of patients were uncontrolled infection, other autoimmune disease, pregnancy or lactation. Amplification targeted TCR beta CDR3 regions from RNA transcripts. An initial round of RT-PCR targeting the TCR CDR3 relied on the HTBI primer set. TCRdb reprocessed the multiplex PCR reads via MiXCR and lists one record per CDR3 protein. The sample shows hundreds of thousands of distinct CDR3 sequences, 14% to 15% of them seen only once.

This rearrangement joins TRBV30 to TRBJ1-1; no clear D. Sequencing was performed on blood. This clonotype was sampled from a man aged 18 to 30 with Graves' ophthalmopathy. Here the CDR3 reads CAWIRRRNTEAFF. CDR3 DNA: TGTGCCTGGATCCGGCGGAGGAACACTGAAGCTTTCTTT.